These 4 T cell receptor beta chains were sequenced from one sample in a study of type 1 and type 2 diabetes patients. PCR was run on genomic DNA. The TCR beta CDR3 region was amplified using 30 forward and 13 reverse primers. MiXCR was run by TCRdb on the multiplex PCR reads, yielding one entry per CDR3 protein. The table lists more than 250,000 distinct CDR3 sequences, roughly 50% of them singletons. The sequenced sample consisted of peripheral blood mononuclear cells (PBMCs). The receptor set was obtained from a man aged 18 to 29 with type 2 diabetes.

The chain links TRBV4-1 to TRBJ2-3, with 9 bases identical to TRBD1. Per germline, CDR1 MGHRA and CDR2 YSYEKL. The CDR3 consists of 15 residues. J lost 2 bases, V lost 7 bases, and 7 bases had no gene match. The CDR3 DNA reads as TGCGCCAGCACCTCAAGGACAGGGGTCACAGATACGCAGTATTTT. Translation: CASTSRTGVTDTQYF.

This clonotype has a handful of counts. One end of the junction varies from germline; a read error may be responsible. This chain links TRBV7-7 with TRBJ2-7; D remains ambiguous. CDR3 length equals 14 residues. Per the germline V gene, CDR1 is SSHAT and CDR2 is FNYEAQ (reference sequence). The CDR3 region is CASSLGSDLYEQYF. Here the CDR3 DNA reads TGTGCTAGCAGCCTCGGATCGGATCTCTACGAGCAGTACTTC. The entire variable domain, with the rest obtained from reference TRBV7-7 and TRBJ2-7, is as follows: GAGVSQSPRYKVTKRGQDVTLRCDPISSHATLYWYQQALGQGPEFLTYFNYEAQPDKSGLPSDRFSAERPEGSISTLTIQRTEQRDSAMYRCASSLGSDLYEQYFGPGTRLTVT.

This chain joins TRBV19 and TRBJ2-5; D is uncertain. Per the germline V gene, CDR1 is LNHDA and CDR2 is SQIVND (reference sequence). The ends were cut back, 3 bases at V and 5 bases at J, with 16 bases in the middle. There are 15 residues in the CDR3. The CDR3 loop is CASSIDHLLEETQYF. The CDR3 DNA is TGTGCCAGTAGTATTGATCACCTTTTAGAGGAGACCCAGTACTTC. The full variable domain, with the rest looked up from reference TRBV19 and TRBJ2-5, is DGGITQSPKYLFRKEGQNVTLSCEQNLNHDAMYWYRQDPGQGLRLIYYSQIVNDFQKGDIAEGYSVSREKKESFPLTVTSAQKNPTAFYLCASSIDHLLEETQYFGPGTRLLVL.

For the CDR3, the DNA is TGCAGTGCTATCGGACTAGCGGGAGGGATAAGCACAGATACGCAGTATTTT. Translated, it gives CSAIGLAGGISTDTQYF. The genes are TRBV20-1 and TRBJ2-3; 15 nucleotides agree with TRBD2. The germline gives CDR1 DFQATT, CDR2 SNEGSKA (reference sequence). Germline trimming cut 4 bases from V and 0 bases from J; bases unmatched to any gene: 5. The CDR3 is made up of 17 amino acids.